A single sample is the source of the 10 T cell receptor beta chains below, sequenced in a study of blood T cells in healthy people across ages. Then a second PCR, running roughly 7 to 11 cycles, was carried out with a sample-barcoded 5' primer and a J-beta primer mix. One entry per CDR3 protein, called by TCRdb with MiXCR from the 5' RACE reads. The profile shows about 730,000 distinct CDR3 sequences, more than 40% of them singletons. Source material: blood. The receptors derive from a woman in her sixties in good health.

Only a few counts were recorded for this clonotype. The rearrangement links TRBV12-5 to TRBJ1-2; D unclear. Germline assignment: CDR1 LGHNT and CDR2 FRNRAP. The CDR3 covers 11 residues. V lost 9 bases and J lost 4, with 9 bases in between. The CDR3 protein is CARFGRYGYTF. The CDR3 bases are TGTGCTAGGTTCGGGCGCTATGGCTACACCTTC.

The chain is built from TRBV7-9 and TRBJ2-7; 9 positions agree with TRBD1. The CDR3 contains 16 residues. Germline loops: CDR1 SEHNR, CDR2 FQNEAQ (reference sequence). The V gene end was trimmed by 6 bases and the J gene end by 1 base; junction bases not matched to a gene: 10. The chain's CDR3 is CASRDSAGTGSYEQYF. The CDR3 DNA is TGTGCCAGCAGAGATTCTGCCGGGACAGGGTCCTACGAGCAGTACTTC. The entire variable domain, with the rest obtained from reference TRBV7-9 and TRBJ2-7, is as follows: DTGVSQNPRHKITKRGQNVTFRCDPISEHNRLYWYRQTLGQGPEFLTYFQNEAQLEKSRLLSDRFSAERPKGSFSTLEIQRTEQGDSAMYLCASRDSAGTGSYEQYFGPGTRLTVT.

V and J are TRBV6-5 and TRBJ2-5; D uncertain. CDR1 is MNHEY, CDR2 SVGAGI, per germline. The ends were cut back, 8 bases at V and 1 base at J, with 17 bases in the middle. The CDR3 length is 15 residues. For the CDR3, the DNA is TGTGCCAGCTCCCTCCCCGGTGGCACCCAAGAGACCCAGTACTTC. It is translated as CASSLPGGTQETQYF.

In this sample, this clonotype turned up a few times. CDR3 coding DNA: TGTGCCAGCAGCTTCACCGGGGGATTCTTTAACTATGGCTACACCTTC. Its protein is CASSFTGGFFNYGYTF. The chain employs TRBV7-9 and TRBJ1-2; the D gene is possibly TRBD1 (5 bases). From germline, CDR1 is SEHNR and CDR2 FQNEAQ (reference sequence). V was pared by 3 bases and J by 1 base, with 15 bases between. CDR3 size: 16 residues.

This clonotype was counted between two and nine times. The CDR3 sequence: CASSGAPDSYNSPLHF. For the CDR3, the DNA is TGTGCCAGCAGCGGGGCGCCGGACAGCTATAATTCACCCCTCCACTTT. The gene calls are TRBV25-1 and TRBJ1-6, with a tentative D call TRBD1 (6 bases). Germline-derived CDR1 and CDR2 are MGHDK and SYGVNS. The CDR3 extends over 16 amino acids. Trimming stripped 6 bases from V and 3 bases from J, with 15 bases between.

In this sample, this clonotype turned up a few times. This chain uses TRBV19 with TRBJ2-1; 9 bases are a match to TRBD1. J was trimmed by 6 bases and V by 8 bases; bases with no gene match: 8. CDR1 and CDR2 (germline): LNHDA, SQIVND (reference sequence). There are 14 residues in the CDR3. CDR3 region: CASDPGQGINEQFF. Written as DNA, the CDR3 is TGTGCCAGTGATCCGGGACAGGGTATCAATGAGCAGTTCTTC.

The chain is built from TRBV27 and TRBJ2-3; D not certain. V dropped 3 bases and J dropped 6 bases, with 22 bases sitting between them. This CDR3 contains 17 residues. CDR1 MNHEY and CDR2 SMNVEV come from the germline V gene (reference sequence). This chain's CDR3 is CASSFPSSRLSRDTQYF. CDR3 nucleotide sequence: TGTGCCAGCAGTTTCCCCTCATCCCGCCTTAGTAGGGATACGCAGTATTTT.

This clonotype was counted at least ten times. The chain is built from TRBV12-3 or TRBV12-4 and TRBJ2-7; 8 nucleotides align to TRBD1. CDR3 length: 13 residues. V lost 8 bases and J lost 3; bases outside the gene matches: 6. As DNA, the CDR3 is TGTGCCAGCGGAAAGACAGGGGTCTACGAGCAGTACTTC. It specifies CASGKTGVYEQYF.

The rearrangement joins TRBV20-1 to TRBJ2-7, with a weak D call TRBD2 (6 bases). V was clipped by 0 bases and J by 4 bases, with 22 bases between them. The germline V gene encodes CDR1 DFQATT and CDR2 SNEGSKA (reference sequence). The CDR3 has 17 residues. In nucleotides, the CDR3 is TGCAGTGCTAGAGATGTTTTAGCGGCTCCAACCGTATACGAGCAGTACTTC. Translated: CSARDVLAAPTVYEQYF.

In this sample, this clonotype turned up once. CDR3 region: CASGASGVESSYNEQFF. The CDR3 DNA reads as TGTGCCAGCGGTGCTAGCGGGGTGGAAAGCTCCTACAATGAGCAGTTCTTC. The chain recombines TRBV6-1 with TRBJ2-1, with 9 nucleotides matching TRBD2. After removal of 8 bases from V and 0 bases from J, the junction contained 11 bases not matched to a gene. Looked up from germline, CDR1 is MNHNS and CDR2 is SASEGT. There are 17 residues in the CDR3.